The 29 T cell receptor beta chains given below trace back to one sample, sequenced in a study of blood T cell repertoires in COVID-19. TCRdb keeps only in-frame clones here, not all; method: immunoSEQ multiplex PCR. Altogether roughly 130,000 clones are present, around 86% being singletons, with the ten largest covering 8.5% to 10%. The sample was peripheral blood. The source of these receptors is a middle-aged man with active or convalescent COVID-19.

This rearrangement joins TRBV5-4 to TRBJ2-1; 7 positions agree with TRBD1. The CDR3 totals 15 residues. Per germline, CDR1 SGHNT and CDR2 YYREEE (reference sequence). J lost 5 bases, V lost 3 bases, and 8 bases had no gene match. DNA of the CDR3: TGTGCCAGCAGCTCGGGACAGAAGTCCAACAATGAGCAGTTCTTC. As protein: CASSSGQKSNNEQFF. Drawing the rest from reference TRBV5-4 and TRBJ2-1, the complete variable domain is ETGVTQSPTHLIKTRGQQVTLRCSSQSGHNTVSWYQQALGQGPQFIFQYYREEENGRGNFPPRFSGLQFPNYSSELNVNALELDDSALYLCASSSGQKSNNEQFFGPGTRLTVL.

The genes are TRBV6-2 or TRBV6-3 and TRBJ1-5; 10 positions agree with TRBD1. The CDR3 has 17 amino acids. Per the germline V gene, CDR1 is MNHEY and CDR2 is SVGEGT. After removal of 2 bases from V and 1 base from J, the junction contained 5 bases not matched to a gene. CDR3 residues: CASSYGGQGTSNQPQHF. The CDR3 DNA sequence: TGTGCCAGCAGTTACGGGGGACAGGGGACGAGCAATCAGCCCCAGCATTTT.

This sequence joins TRBV6-2 or TRBV6-3 and TRBJ2-7; possibly TRBD1 for D (6 bases). Germline V lookup: CDR1 MNHEY, CDR2 SVGEGT. There are 15 residues in the CDR3. V lost 4 bases and J 6 bases, leaving 19 bases between the germline ends. CDR3 bases: TGTGCCAGCAGTTTAGATCGTAACTCAGGGGCCGAGCAGTACTTC. It is translated as CASSLDRNSGAEQYF.

This clone was detected once. CDR3 nucleotide sequence: TGTGCCACCAGCAGAGTTCAGGGGACAGGCGGTGACACCGGGGAGCTGTTTTTT. Protein: CATSRVQGTGGDTGELFF. The V call is TRBV15, the J call TRBJ2-2; 8 positions agree with TRBD1. The CDR3 contains 18 residues. The V gene's germline CDR1 is LNHNV and CDR2 YYDKDF (reference sequence). J gave up 3 bases and V 1 base, and 10 bases lay outside the gene matches.

The chain uses TRBV12-3 or TRBV12-4 and TRBJ2-4; 8 nucleotides align to TRBD2. The CDR3 spans 12 residues. The J segment lost 8 bases and the V segment lost 6 bases, leaving 3 bases of the junction unmatched. CDR3 coding DNA: TGTGCCAGCAGCGGGCGGGGGGACATTCAGTACTTC. It translates to CASSGRGDIQYF.

There are a few counts of this clone. The genes are TRBV30 and TRBJ1-1; D gene unclear. CDR3 size: 14 residues. Trimming took 4 bases from V and 2 from J, leaving 14 bases between them. CDR1 is GTSNPN and CDR2 is SVGIG in the germline V gene (reference sequence). CDR3 in amino acids: CAWTSPLPNTEAFF. The CDR3 DNA follows: TGTGCCTGGACCTCACCACTCCCTAACACTGAAGCTTTCTTT.

The rearrangement joins TRBV7-2 to TRBJ2-4; 11 bases are shared with TRBD2. The germline gives CDR1 SGHTA, CDR2 FQGNSA. Trimming removed 0 bases from V and 6 bases from J; junction bases left unmatched: 7. This CDR3 spans 17 amino acids. CDR3 loop: CASSLAVTSGVGNIQYF. CDR3 nucleotides: TGTGCCAGCAGCTTAGCGGTGACTAGCGGGGTGGGAAACATTCAGTACTTC.

The J gene is TRBJ2-7, the V gene TRBV6-5, with D hard to call. V lost 2 bases to trimming and J lost 2 bases, with 7 bases between them. The CDR3 runs 13 residues. Germline values: CDR1 MNHEY, CDR2 SVGAGI. The CDR3 DNA is TGTGCCAGCAGTTACGAGGTCCCCTACGAGCAGTACTTC. Its translation: CASSYEVPYEQYF.

This clone has a single count. The chain employs TRBV6-2 or TRBV6-3 and TRBJ2-5, with a tentative D call TRBD1 (6 bases). CDR1 and CDR2 (germline): MNHEY, SVGEGT. CDR3 length equals 13 residues. The V and J ends lost 6 bases and 3 bases respectively, with 11 bases between them. The DNA of the CDR3 is TGTGCCAGCAGCCCCGGGACAAAAGAGACCCAGTACTTC. Amino acids: CASSPGTKETQYF.

The chain carries TRBV12-5 and TRBJ2-6, with 10 bases identical to TRBD1. V shed 0 bases and J 0 bases; nucleotides not matched to a gene: 8. The length of the CDR3 is 20 residues. Germline V gene lookup returns CDR1 LGHNT and CDR2 FRNRAP. In nucleotides, the CDR3 is TGTGCTAGTGGTTTGGTACAGGGACAGGGGATTGCCTCTGGGGCCAACGTCCTGACTTTC. It is translated as CASGLVQGQGIASGANVLTF.

The genes are TRBV11-1 and TRBJ2-1; D might be TRBD1 (5 bases). The CDR3 is 15 amino acids. V gave up 6 bases and J gave up 5 bases, with 17 bases separating them. Germline assignment: CDR1 SGHAT and CDR2 FQDESV (reference sequence). CDR3: CASRLRESPDNEQFF. The CDR3 DNA reads TGTGCCAGCAGGCTCAGGGAATCACCGGACAATGAGCAGTTCTTC.

The chain carries TRBV4-3 and TRBJ1-1, with D unclear. In germline, CDR1 is LGHNA, CDR2 YSLEER. The V end lost 0 bases, the J end lost 11 bases, and 10 bases lay between the germline ends. This CDR3 has 12 amino acids. CDR3 nucleotide sequence: TGCGCCAGCAGCCAAGAGGGTGGGAGGGCTTTCTTT. It is translated as CASSQEGGRAFF.

V usage is TRBV30 and J usage is TRBJ2-5; D unresolved. V lost 3 bases to trimming and J lost 3 bases, with 14 bases between them. Germline values: CDR1 GTSNPN, CDR2 SVGIG (reference sequence). The CDR3 contains 14 residues. CDR3: CAWRSVKQEETQYF. CDR3 DNA sequence: TGTGCCTGGAGATCAGTCAAACAAGAAGAGACCCAGTACTTC.

The CDR3 region is CASSPTRQGGGYTF. For the CDR3, the DNA is TGTGCCAGCAGCCCGACCCGACAGGGGGGTGGCTACACCTTC. The rearrangement uses TRBV14 and TRBJ1-2, with 9 bases lining up with TRBD1. The J segment lost 7 bases and the V segment lost 4 bases, leaving 7 bases of the junction unmatched. The CDR3 is 14 residues long. CDR1 is SGHDN and CDR2 is FVKESK in the germline V gene.

The chain joins TRBV3-1 (or the pseudogene TRBV3-2) to TRBJ2-2, with a possible D match to TRBD2 (6 bases). This CDR3 has 15 amino acids. V was cut by 2 bases and J by 7 bases, with 14 bases left in between. Per the germline V gene, CDR1 is LGHDT and CDR2 is YNNKEL (reference sequence). CDR3 sequence (DNA): TGTGCCAGCAGCCAAATTGCGGGGAGCGTCGGGGAGCTGTTTTTT. Translation: CASSQIAGSVGELFF.

This sequence joins TRBV6-9 and TRBJ2-7; 8 bases align to TRBD1. The CDR3 totals 13 residues. Per the germline V gene, CDR1 is MNHGY and CDR2 is SVAAGI. V lost 6 bases to trimming and J lost 1 base; unmatched junction nucleotides: 2. The CDR3, as DNA: TGTGCCAGCAGCGGACAGGGTTCCTACGAGCAGTACTTC. This translates into CASSGQGSYEQYF.

V gene TRBV27 combines with J gene TRBJ1-1; 9 bases are shared with TRBD1. The junction had 10 bases not matched to a gene; V was cut back by 6 bases and J by 5 bases. The CDR3 is 15 amino acids. The germline CDR1 and CDR2 sequences are MNHEY and SMNVEV (reference sequence). The CDR3 spells CASSSRGQGRTEAFF. CDR3 in DNA: TGTGCCAGCAGCTCTCGGGGACAGGGTCGAACTGAAGCTTTCTTT.

This CDR3 reads CASSLDLASTSTDTQYF. In nucleotides, the CDR3 is TGTGCCAGCAGCTTGGATCTGGCTAGCACCAGCACAGATACGCAGTATTTT. The chain recombines TRBV5-4 with TRBJ2-3, with TRBD2 as a possible D gene (5 bases). The CDR3 totals 17 residues. V lost 0 bases and J 0 bases, leaving 14 bases between the germline ends. Germline CDR1 SGHNT, CDR2 YYREEE (reference sequence).

V is TRBV5-1 and J is TRBJ2-3, with unresolved D. The germline CDR1 and CDR2 sequences are SGHRS and YFSETQ. Between the trimmed V and J ends, which lost 4 bases and 3 bases, there was a span of 3 bases. This CDR3 region has 11 residues. The CDR3 reads CASSQTDTQYF. The DNA of the CDR3 is TGCGCCAGCAGCCAGACAGATACGCAGTATTTT.

The chain carries TRBV6-5 and TRBJ1-2; 7 positions agree with TRBD1. The CDR3 runs to 14 residues. The trim removed 5 bases at V and 4 bases at J, leaving 7 bases unmatched. CDR1 and CDR2 (germline): MNHEY, SVGAGI. The CDR3 sequence is CASSPTGIVYGYTF. The CDR3 DNA is TGTGCCAGCAGTCCGACAGGGATAGTCTATGGCTACACCTTC.

This rearrangement joins TRBV3-1 (or the pseudogene TRBV3-2) to TRBJ1-2; 8 positions agree with TRBD1. Germline CDR1 reads LGHDT; CDR2 reads YNNKEL (reference sequence). V was pared by 5 bases and J by 2 bases, with 4 bases of the junction left unmatched. There are 14 residues in the CDR3. CDR3 sequence: CASSYRQGNYGYTF. CDR3 DNA sequence: TGTGCCAGCAGCTACCGACAGGGGAACTATGGCTACACCTTC.

The chain is built from TRBV13 and TRBJ2-7; the D gene is possibly TRBD1 (6 bases). The germline gives CDR1 PRHDT, CDR2 FYEKMQ (reference sequence). The CDR3 totals 13 residues. V shed 5 bases and J shed 2 bases, with 10 bases lying between them. This CDR3 is CASSSGQTYEQYF. The DNA for the CDR3 is TGTGCCAGCAGCAGTGGACAGACCTACGAGCAGTACTTC.

The chain links TRBV7-6 to TRBJ1-3; D is unresolved. V lost 8 bases to trimming and J lost 9 bases, with 11 bases between them. Germline values: CDR1 SGHVS, CDR2 FNYEAQ. This CDR3 has 11 residues. CDR3 protein: CASRQGGTIYF. For the CDR3, the DNA is TGTGCCAGCCGTCAAGGAGGCACCATATATTTT.

Note on this clone: Relative to the germline gene, one junction end is altered; a read error may explain this. The genes are TRBV7-2 and TRBJ1-1, with 7 bases identical to TRBD1. The CDR3 extends over 13 amino acids. Germline V gives CDR1 SGHTA, CDR2 FQGNSA. This CDR3 is CASSLGVEQGIVF. The CDR3, as DNA: TGTGCCAGCAGCTTAGGCGTTGAACAGGGGATTGTCTTT.

This clone was detected once. The V call is TRBV5-1, the J call TRBJ1-2; 7 bases agree with TRBD1. The CDR3 spans 15 residues. CDR1 is SGHRS, CDR2 YFSETQ, per germline. V was pared by 0 bases and J by 0 bases, with 2 bases of the junction left unmatched. CDR3 sequence (DNA): TGCGCCAGCAGCTTGGATGGACAGGCTAACTATGGCTACACCTTC. Translated: CASSLDGQANYGYTF.

The rearrangement joins TRBV6-4 to TRBJ1-1; 8 bases align to TRBD1. This CDR3 is 15 amino acids long. With V trimmed by 5 bases and J by 3 bases, 8 bases remained unmatched. Per the germline V gene, CDR1 is MRHNA and CDR2 is SNTAGT. In DNA form, the CDR3 reads TGTGCCAGCAGTCCCTGGACAGGGAGGTACACTGAAGCTTTCTTT. It specifies CASSPWTGRYTEAFF.

This chain links TRBV5-1 with TRBJ2-3; TRBD1 agrees at 9 bases. There are 15 residues in the CDR3. V shed 4 bases and J 3 bases; nucleotides not matched to a gene: 6. Germline CDR1 SGHRS, CDR2 YFSETQ. CDR3 coding DNA: TGCGCCAGCAGCCCGGTGGGACAGGGTACAGATACGCAGTATTTT. Its translation is CASSPVGQGTDTQYF.

The chain links TRBV6-2 or TRBV6-3 to TRBJ1-5; 7 nucleotides match TRBD1. J was trimmed by 3 bases and V by 2 bases; bases with no gene match: 10. This CDR3 has 17 residues. The germline V gene has CDR1 MNHEY and CDR2 SVGEGT. The CDR3 spells CASSYGRTGVFNQPQHF. The CDR3 bases are TGTGCCAGCAGTTACGGTAGGACAGGAGTATTCAATCAGCCCCAGCATTTT.

This chain links TRBV7-7 with TRBJ2-1; a weak D match, TRBD2 (5 bases). Trimming stripped 0 bases from V and 5 bases from J, with 11 bases between. The V gene's germline CDR1 is SSHAT and CDR2 FNYEAQ (reference sequence). This CDR3 has 15 residues. CDR3 in DNA: TGTGCCAGCAGCTTAGCTGGGGTAGCGAACAATGAGCAGTTCTTC. Translation: CASSLAGVANNEQFF.